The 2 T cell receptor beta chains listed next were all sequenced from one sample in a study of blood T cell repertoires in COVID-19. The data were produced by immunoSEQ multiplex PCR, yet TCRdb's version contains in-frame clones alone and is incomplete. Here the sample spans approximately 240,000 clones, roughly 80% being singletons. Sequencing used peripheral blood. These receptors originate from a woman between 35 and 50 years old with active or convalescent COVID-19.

CDR3 loop: CATGGGRTEAFF. The CDR3 DNA reads as TGTGCCACCGGGGGGGGGAGGACTGAAGCTTTCTTT. The gene calls are TRBV10-3 and TRBJ1-1; D possibly corresponds to TRBD1 (5 bases). CDR3 length equals 12 residues. Trimming took 10 bases from V and 5 from J, leaving 14 bases between them. CDR1 is ENHRY and CDR2 is SYGVKD in the germline V gene.

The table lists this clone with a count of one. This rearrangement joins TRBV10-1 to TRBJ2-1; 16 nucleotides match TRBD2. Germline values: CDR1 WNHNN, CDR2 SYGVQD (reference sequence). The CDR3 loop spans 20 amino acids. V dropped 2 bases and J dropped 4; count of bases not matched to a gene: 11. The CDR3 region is CASSETGTSGGAFWYNEQFF. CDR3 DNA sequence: TGCGCCAGCAGTGAGACCGGGACTAGCGGGGGGGCCTTCTGGTACAATGAGCAGTTCTTC.